Relative to its sample, the clone carrying this T cell receptor beta chain is medium-sized. The sample comes from a study of immune heterogeneity within non-small cell lung tumors. CDR1 DFQATT and CDR2 SNEGSKA come from the germline V gene (reference sequence). The V gene lost 4 bases and the J gene lost 4 bases, with 16 bases spanning the gap. This CDR3 has 14 amino acids. Multiplex PCR employing 32 V and 13 J primers generated amplicons of the TCR beta CDR3. TCRdb analysed the multiplex PCR reads with MiXCR anew, one entry per CDR3 protein. This table has more than 3,000 distinct CDR3 sequences, about 17% appearing once. Bulk tumor genomic DNA served as template, at 550 to 600 ng per sample. Surgical sampling yielded several biopsies per primary tumor (spaced far apart). With untreated, newly diagnosed non-small cell lung cancer, the patients went on to undergo curative surgery.

The receptor's source is a man aged 45 to 65 with non-small cell lung cancer. V usage is TRBV20-1 and J usage is TRBJ1-1, with D perhaps matching TRBD1 (6 bases). Input material: lung tumor tissue. The CDR3 region is CSAIKDRLRTEAFF. CDR3 in DNA: TGCAGTGCTATTAAGGACAGACTCCGCACTGAAGCTTTCTTT.